This passage covers 24 T cell receptor beta chains from one sample sequenced in a study of siplizumab effects on memory and regulatory T cells (dated by TCRdb to the late 2010s). Libraries were made using the immunoSEQ multiplex PCR assay. The table comes from immuneACCESS by way of TCRdb, which keeps in-frame sequences with V and J called. Part of the clones is missing from these tables; in studies checked, under half for an unresolved V gene and the rest for unknown reasons. The sample data list around 120,000 clones, and around 94% of these were observed just once. Roughly 1.7% of the sample comes from the top ten. The sequenced sample consisted of non-Treg CD4+ T cells sorted from blood. In the paper's terms, the cell subset or site label means: FACS-sorted unstimulated CD4+ non-regulatory T cells. The receptors originated from a human donor in good health.

CDR3 in DNA: TGTGCCACCAGCAGCCCCCCAGGCTGGGACACTGAAGCTTTCTTT. Translated, it gives CATSSPPGWDTEAFF. J is TRBJ1-1 and V is TRBV15; D unclear. The CDR3 totals 15 residues. The germline V gene has CDR1 LNHNV and CDR2 YYDKDF (reference sequence). V was trimmed by 3 bases and J by 3 bases, leaving 14 bases between them.

Here the CDR3 DNA reads TGTGCCAGCAGCTCGGGACTCGCAACCTACGAGCAGTACTTC. Its protein product is CASSSGLATYEQYF. The chain links TRBV5-6 to TRBJ2-7, with D possibly being TRBD2 (6 bases). There are 14 residues in the CDR3. Germline lookup yields CDR1 SGHDT and CDR2 YYEEEE. The V end lost 3 bases, the J end lost 2 bases, and 12 bases lay between the germline ends.

This sequence joins TRBV18 and TRBJ2-5, with TRBD1 matching over 9 bases. The CDR3 spans 15 residues. Germline CDR1 KGHSH, CDR2 LQKENI. J was trimmed by 3 bases and V by 0 bases; bases with no gene match: 2. CDR3 in amino acids: CASSPPGTGKETQYF. The CDR3 nucleotides are TGTGCCAGCTCACCACCCGGGACAGGGAAAGAGACCCAGTACTTC.

The chain uses TRBV4-2 and TRBJ2-7, with 7 bases identical to TRBD2. Germline-derived CDR1 and CDR2 are LGHNA and YNFKEQ. V trimming: 0 bases; J trimming: 2 bases; junction bases outside the gene matches: 7. The CDR3 is 16 amino acids. This CDR3 is CASSQDLGGRAYEQYF. The CDR3 DNA reads as TGTGCCAGCAGCCAAGATTTAGGAGGGAGGGCCTACGAGCAGTACTTC.

The gene calls are TRBV18 and TRBJ2-2; 11 bases are shared with TRBD2. This CDR3 comprises 16 residues. CDR1 and CDR2 (germline): KGHSH, LQKENI. V was clipped by 5 bases and J by 3 bases; unmatched bases: 5. The CDR3 sequence: CASSALAGGDTGELFF. CDR3 nucleotide sequence: TGTGCCAGCTCAGCTCTAGCGGGAGGAGACACCGGGGAGCTGTTTTTT.

V gene TRBV6-1 combines with J gene TRBJ1-5, with D possibly being TRBD1 (5 bases). The germline gives CDR1 MNHNS, CDR2 SASEGT. The V end was cut by 2 bases, the J end by 1 base, with 9 bases between. The CDR3 has 15 amino acids. For the CDR3, the DNA is TGTGCCAGCAGTGAATGGGGCGCGAGCAATCAGCCCCAGCATTTT. Its protein is CASSEWGASNQPQHF.

The chain uses TRBV5-4 and TRBJ1-2; a weak D match, TRBD1 (5 bases). The CDR3 spans 15 residues. Trimming left V 4 bases short and J 5 bases short, with 18 bases between. CDR1 is SGHNT, CDR2 YYREEE, per germline (reference sequence). The CDR3 protein is CASSPGVGGEYGYTF. CDR3 DNA sequence: TGTGCCAGCAGCCCGGGAGTCGGGGGAGAATATGGCTACACCTTC.

The CDR3 bases are TGTGCTAGTGGTTTTGTTGAAGTTGAAGCTTTCTTT. Amino acids: CASGFVEVEAFF. The chain recombines TRBV12-5 with TRBJ1-1; D gene uncertain. V was cut by 3 bases and J by 7 bases, with 9 bases left in between. Germline V gene sequence: CDR1 LGHNT, CDR2 FRNRAP. This CDR3 is built from 12 residues.

The V gene is TRBV4-1, the J gene TRBJ2-3; 7 nucleotides align to TRBD1. Trimming removed 4 bases from V and 5 bases from J; junction bases left unmatched: 6. CDR3 length: 14 residues. CDR1 is MGHRA and CDR2 is YSYEKL in the germline V gene. Here the CDR3 reads CASSRTGVVDTQYF. CDR3 bases: TGCGCCAGCAGCCGAACAGGGGTGGTAGATACGCAGTATTTT.

The rearrangement uses TRBV5-1 and TRBJ2-1; 14 nucleotides agree with TRBD2. This CDR3 region has 18 residues. The germline CDR1 and CDR2 sequences are SGHRS and YFSETQ. The ends lost 3 bases at V and 7 bases at J; junction bases unmatched: 12. CDR3 in DNA: TGCGCCAGCAGCTGGACTAGCGGGAGGACTGGTCTAATGAATGAGCAGTTCTTC. It specifies CASSWTSGRTGLMNEQFF.

This CDR3 is CASSPPGQPYHYGYTF. CDR3 sequence (DNA): TGTGCCAGCTCACCGCCGGGACAGCCATACCACTATGGCTACACCTTC. The rearrangement uses TRBV18 and TRBJ1-2; 7 bases match TRBD1. After removal of 3 bases from V and 3 bases from J, the junction contained 10 bases not matched to a gene. This CDR3 region has 16 residues. From germline, CDR1 is KGHSH and CDR2 LQKENI.

The chain carries TRBV10-3 and TRBJ2-3; 11 positions agree with TRBD1. Trimming took 8 bases from V and 2 from J; bases not matched to a gene: 6. The CDR3 loop spans 15 amino acids. CDR1 ENHRY and CDR2 SYGVKD come from the germline V gene. The CDR3 loop reads CAIGGTGGATDTQYF. The DNA for the CDR3 is TGTGCCATCGGGGGGACAGGGGGGGCCACAGATACGCAGTATTTT.

The rearrangement links TRBV6-1 to TRBJ2-1; maybe TRBD2 (6 bases). The germline V and J ends were trimmed by 0 bases and 10 bases, with 13 bases remaining between them. There are 14 residues in the CDR3. Germline loops: CDR1 MNHNS, CDR2 SASEGT. The CDR3: CASSEAEGRGEQFF. The CDR3 DNA sequence: TGTGCCAGCAGTGAAGCGGAGGGCCGGGGGGAGCAGTTCTTC.

This chain connects TRBV5-1 to TRBJ1-3; 10 bases map to TRBD1. The V segment lost 4 bases and the J segment 4 bases; nucleotides outside the gene matches: 8. Germline loops: CDR1 SGHRS, CDR2 YFSETQ. The CDR3 runs 16 residues. The CDR3 is CASSITGTGAGNTIYF. DNA of the CDR3: TGCGCCAGCAGCATCACCGGGACAGGGGCAGGAAACACCATATATTTT.

The table lists this clone with a few counts. Other DNA sequences in the sample encode the same CDR3. The chain carries TRBV19 and TRBJ1-1; TRBD1 matches 7 bases. J lost 1 base, V lost 11 bases, and 7 bases had no gene match. The CDR3 covers 13 residues. Germline V gene sequence: CDR1 LNHDA, CDR2 SQIVND (reference sequence). The CDR3 protein is CASLDRKNTEAFF. The CDR3 coding sequence is TGTGCCTCCCTGGACAGGAAGAACACTGAAGCTTTCTTT.

V and J are TRBV11-2 and TRBJ2-1; D is undetermined. Between the trimmed V and J ends, which lost 4 bases and 3 bases, there was a span of 7 bases. The CDR3 has 13 amino acids. The V gene's germline CDR1 is SGHAT and CDR2 FQNNGV. The CDR3 reads CASSSSRYNEQFF. CDR3 DNA sequence: TGTGCCAGCAGCTCCAGCCGCTACAATGAGCAGTTCTTC.

The chain recombines TRBV18 with TRBJ2-7; D is ambiguous. The CDR3 sequence is 13 residues long. Germline loops: CDR1 KGHSH, CDR2 LQKENI. With 3 bases removed from V and 6 bases from J, the gap between germline ends came to 12 bases. Written as DNA, the CDR3 is TGTGCCAGCTCACCCCTGACTGAATCCGAGCAGTACTTC. This translates into CASSPLTESEQYF.

The rearrangement joins TRBV27 to TRBJ2-6, with 8 bases lining up with TRBD1. Germline loops: CDR1 MNHEY, CDR2 SMNVEV (reference sequence). The CDR3 covers 17 residues. Trimming cost V 6 bases and J 2 bases; bases outside gene matches: 9. The CDR3 DNA sequence: TGTGCCAGCAGGCGACAGGGGAGCCTCGCTGGGGCCAACGTCCTGACTTTC. It codes for CASRRQGSLAGANVLTF. The full variable domain, completed using reference TRBV27 and TRBJ2-6, is EAQVTQNPRYLITVTGKKLTVTCSQNMNHEYMSWYRQDPGLGLRQIYYSMNVEVTDKGDVPEGYKVSRKEKRNFPLILESPSPNQTSLYFCASRRQGSLAGANVLTFGAGSRLTVL.

This chain connects TRBV2 to TRBJ1-4; no clear D gene. The CDR3 length is 15 residues. In germline, CDR1 is SNHLY, CDR2 FYNNEI. V lost 6 bases and J 2 bases, leaving 13 bases between the germline ends. The CDR3 DNA follows: TGTGCCAGCAGCCGCAGGTGGGGTACTAATGAAAAACTGTTTTTT. Translation: CASSRRWGTNEKLFF.

This clone was seen only a few times. The chain is built from TRBV6-1 and TRBJ2-3; perhaps TRBD2 as D (6 bases). The CDR3 is 16 residues long. CDR1 is MNHNS and CDR2 is SASEGT in the germline V gene. The ends were cut back, 0 bases at V and 4 bases at J, with 14 bases in the middle. CDR3 DNA: TGTGCCAGCAGTGAAGCACGGGGGAAGACGGCAGATACGCAGTATTTT. Its protein product is CASSEARGKTADTQYF.

The gene calls are TRBV7-9 and TRBJ1-2, with a weak D call TRBD1 (5 bases). Germline V gives CDR1 SEHNR, CDR2 FQNEAQ (reference sequence). The CDR3 length is 16 residues. V was shortened by 2 bases and J by 4 bases, with 17 bases between the two germline ends. CDR3 DNA sequence: TGTGCCAGCAGCTTATCCGCAGGGCAAATCGGCTATGGCTACACCTTC. Amino acids: CASSLSAGQIGYGYTF.

V and J are TRBV19 and TRBJ1-5; possibly TRBD1 for D (5 bases). The CDR3 is 15 residues long. The germline CDR1 and CDR2 sequences are LNHDA and SQIVND (reference sequence). V lost 8 bases and J lost 0, with 14 bases in between. The CDR3 reads CASLQGVYSNQPQHF. CDR3 bases: TGTGCCAGTCTTCAAGGGGTGTATAGCAATCAGCCCCAGCATTTT. The whole variable domain, remainder taken from reference TRBV19 and TRBJ1-5, is DGGITQSPKYLFRKEGQNVTLSCEQNLNHDAMYWYRQDPGQGLRLIYYSQIVNDFQKGDIAEGYSVSREKKESFPLTVTSAQKNPTAFYLCASLQGVYSNQPQHFGDGTRLSIL.

The chain joins TRBV4-1 to TRBJ2-1; 12 nucleotides align to TRBD2. The ends lost 6 bases at V and 8 bases at J; junction bases unmatched: 8. The CDR3 sequence is 15 residues long. Germline CDR1 reads MGHRA; CDR2 reads YSYEKL. This chain's CDR3 is CASSRLAGVVYEQFF. The DNA for the CDR3 is TGCGCCAGCAGTCGACTAGCGGGAGTAGTCTATGAGCAGTTCTTC.

This clone was counted once. CDR3 bases: TGCGCCAGCAGCGTCGGGGACAGGGTGGATGAAAAACTGTTTTTT. This sequence encodes CASSVGDRVDEKLFF. The chain joins TRBV5-1 to TRBJ1-4; 9 bases match TRBD1. CDR1 and CDR2 (germline): SGHRS, YFSETQ. The V gene end was trimmed by 4 bases and the J gene end by 6 bases; junction bases not matched to a gene: 7. The CDR3 contains 15 residues.